The 24 T cell receptor beta chains given below trace back to one sample, sequenced in a study of response to subunit inactivated influenza vaccine. One entry per CDR3 protein, called by TCRdb with MiXCR from the RT-PCR reads. The sample lists roughly 570,000 distinct CDR3 sequences; approximately 15% were seen once. The starting material was PBMCs from blood, obtained about 13 days after vaccination. The receptors originated from a man aged 50 to 59 who received an inactivated influenza vaccine.

The chain is built from TRBV28 and TRBJ2-7; 7 bases are a match to TRBD2. Germline loops: CDR1 MDHEN, CDR2 SYDVKM. This CDR3 comprises 18 residues. With V trimmed by 3 bases and J by 3 bases, 17 bases remained unmatched. This chain's CDR3 is CASSFSLREVAQDYEQYF. In nucleotides, the CDR3 is TGTGCCAGCAGTTTTTCCCTTCGGGAGGTCGCCCAAGACTACGAGCAGTACTTC.

The genes are TRBV6-1 and TRBJ1-5; no definite D call. The length of the CDR3 is 13 residues. Trimming pared 3 bases from V and 4 bases from J, leaving 7 bases between. CDR1 is MNHNS, CDR2 SASEGT, per germline. The CDR3 is CASSERENQPQHF. The CDR3 nucleotides are TGTGCCAGCAGTGAGCGGGAAAATCAGCCCCAGCATTTT.

The gene calls are TRBV7-6 and TRBJ1-2; D not resolved. The V end lost 5 bases, the J end lost 8 bases, and 18 bases lay between the germline ends. Germline CDR1 reads SGHVS; CDR2 reads FNYEAQ. The CDR3 is made up of 14 amino acids. CDR3 protein: CASSQIQGLQGYTF. CDR3 DNA: TGTGCCAGCAGCCAAATCCAAGGTTTACAAGGCTACACCTTC.

This clonotype has at least ten counts. The chain joins TRBV12-3 or TRBV12-4 to TRBJ2-1, with D unclear. V lost 7 bases and J lost 10, with 20 bases in between. This CDR3 is 14 amino acids long. CDR3 residues: CASNTGPRPEEQFF. CDR3 nucleotide sequence: TGTGCCAGCAACACCGGCCCAAGGCCGGAGGAGCAGTTCTTC.

As regards this clonotype: A read error may explain this, as a much larger clone is one base away. The chain couples TRBV25-1 to TRBJ2-7; D remains unclear. The germline gives CDR1 MGHDK, CDR2 SYGVNS. Between the trimmed V and J ends, which lost 6 bases and 6 bases, there was a span of 15 bases. The CDR3 length is 13 residues. The CDR3 region has the DNA TGTGCCAGCAGGGACCCCCACATCACCGAGCAGTACTTC. This codes for CASRDPHITEQYF.

The chain carries TRBV7-2 and TRBJ2-7; 8 nucleotides agree with TRBD1. CDR3 size: 12 residues. V shed 5 bases and J 9 bases; nucleotides not matched to a gene: 6. Germline V CDR1 and CDR2: SGHTA, FQGNSA. The CDR3 bases are TGTGCCAGCAGCAAGGACAGGGTGGCGCAGTACTTC. This translates into CASSKDRVAQYF.

The V gene is TRBV28, the J gene TRBJ1-5; D not resolved. The germline CDR1 and CDR2 sequences are MDHEN and SYDVKM. V shed 6 bases and J shed 9 bases, with 12 bases lying between them. This CDR3 comprises 12 residues. The chain's CDR3 is CASSPVVGPQHF. The DNA for the CDR3 is TGTGCCAGCAGCCCGGTGGTAGGGCCCCAGCATTTT.

This clonotype was observed a few times. The chain carries TRBV11-2 and TRBJ2-1; 8 bases line up with TRBD2. Unmatched junction bases numbered 6, after V lost 5 bases and J lost 0 bases. CDR1 is SGHAT, CDR2 FQNNGV, per germline. The CDR3 is made up of 16 amino acids. CDR3 amino acids: CASSPGSGNSYNEQFF. CDR3 nucleotide sequence: TGTGCCAGCAGCCCCGGTAGCGGGAACTCCTACAATGAGCAGTTCTTC.

This clonotype has more than one count but fewer than ten. J is TRBJ2-2 and V is TRBV4-3, with 10 bases matching TRBD2. This CDR3 contains 16 residues. Unmatched junction bases numbered 2, after V lost 0 bases and J lost 4 bases. CDR1 and CDR2 (germline): LGHNA, YSLEER. The CDR3 DNA reads TGCGCCAGCAGCCAAGATGGACTAGCGGTCACCGGGGAGCTGTTTTTT. Translation: CASSQDGLAVTGELFF.

This clonotype has ten or more counts. The chain carries TRBV6-5 and TRBJ1-1; the D gene is possibly TRBD1 (6 bases). V lost 0 bases to trimming and J lost 10 bases, with 12 bases between them. From germline, CDR1 is MNHEY and CDR2 SVGAGI. The CDR3 extends over 13 amino acids. In DNA, the CDR3 is TGTGCCAGCAGTTACTCGACAGGTCTAGGAGCTTTCTTT. Its protein product is CASSYSTGLGAFF.

This clonotype occurred a few times. The chain recombines TRBV9 with TRBJ2-1, with 9 bases fitting TRBD2. Trimming at V came to 4 bases and at J to 6 bases, leaving 8 bases not matched to a gene. The CDR3 is made up of 15 amino acids. Germline CDR1 and CDR2: SGDLS and YYNGEE. In DNA form, the CDR3 reads TGTGCCAGCAGCCCTTTTAGCGGGAGTCTCAATGAGCAGTTCTTC. Protein: CASSPFSGSLNEQFF.

This clonotype has just a few counts. The chain is built from TRBV29-1 and TRBJ2-7; 8 bases match TRBD1. The V gene end was trimmed by 1 base and the J gene end by 3 bases; junction bases not matched to a gene: 5. The germline CDR1 and CDR2 sequences are SQVTM and ANQGSEA. The CDR3 loop spans 14 amino acids. The CDR3, as DNA: TGCAGCGTTGAAGGACAGGGGACCCTCTACGAGCAGTACTTC. This gives the protein CSVEGQGTLYEQYF.

The genes are TRBV5-1 and TRBJ2-4; 12 nucleotides agree with TRBD1. CDR1 is SGHRS, CDR2 YFSETQ, per germline. V shed 0 bases and J 5 bases; nucleotides not matched to a gene: 3. The CDR3 covers 16 residues. Here the CDR3 reads CASSLEGTGGQNIQYF. In DNA form, the CDR3 reads TGCGCCAGCAGCTTGGAGGGGACAGGGGGCCAAAACATTCAGTACTTC.

This clonotype was detected only a few times. V and J are TRBV18 and TRBJ2-3; 7 nucleotides line up with TRBD2. With V trimmed by 2 bases and J by 1 base, 6 bases remained unmatched. This CDR3 has 16 amino acids. CDR1 and CDR2 (germline): KGHSH, LQKENI. CDR3 nucleotides: TGTGCCAGCTCACCAGAACGGCTAGCGGGCACAGATACGCAGTATTTT. This sequence encodes CASSPERLAGTDTQYF.

The genes are TRBV7-8 and TRBJ2-7, with 7 bases fitting TRBD1. The CDR3 consists of 15 residues. In germline, CDR1 is SGHVS, CDR2 FQNEAQ. V shed 1 base and J 4 bases; nucleotides not matched to a gene: 7. The CDR3 spells CASSLERQGIYEQYF. DNA for the CDR3: TGTGCCAGCAGCTTAGAAAGACAGGGAATTTACGAGCAGTACTTC.

Points on this clonotype: The germline gene is not matched at one end of the junction; a read error may be the cause. The chain carries TRBV23-1 and TRBJ2-1; D might be TRBD2 (6 bases). TRBV23-1 is designated an ORF whose function remains uncertain. The CDR3 has 18 residues. The CDR3 here is CASSQFRGLGSQDNQQFF. CDR3 nucleotides: TGCGCCAGCAGTCAATTTAGAGGCCTCGGGAGTCAGGACAATCAGCAGTTCTTC.

This clonotype has a count of ten or more. The V gene is TRBV12-3 or TRBV12-4, the J gene TRBJ2-1; no reliable D call. This CDR3 region has 16 residues. The germline V and J ends were trimmed by 6 bases and 8 bases, with 23 bases remaining between them. Here the CDR3 DNA reads TGTGCCAGCAGACTAAGACGGAATGGGATAGGCGATGAGCAGTTCTTC. Translation gives CASRLRRNGIGDEQFF.

The chain recombines TRBV12-3 or TRBV12-4 with TRBJ2-7; 8 bases are a match to TRBD1. V trimming: 6 bases; J trimming: 3 bases; junction bases outside the gene matches: 10. The CDR3 covers 15 residues. CDR3 in amino acids: CASRVTGTGDYEQYF. CDR3 DNA: TGTGCCAGCAGAGTTACCGGGACAGGTGACTACGAGCAGTACTTC.

This sequence joins TRBV5-1 and TRBJ1-2; 7 bases map to TRBD1. CDR3 length: 15 amino acids. CDR1 and CDR2 from the germline V gene are SGHRS and YFSETQ. The junction had 8 bases not matched to a gene; V was cut back by 4 bases and J by 2 bases. As DNA, the CDR3 is TGCGCCAGCAGCCCGGACCCGGGACAGAACTATGGCTACACCTTC. Its protein is CASSPDPGQNYGYTF.

V gene TRBV5-1 combines with J gene TRBJ2-4; TRBD2 agrees at 9 bases. Germline CDR1 is SGHRS and CDR2 is YFSETQ. J gave up 7 bases and V 4 bases, and 6 bases lay outside the gene matches. CDR3 length: 14 amino acids. The CDR3 DNA sequence: TGCGCCAGCAGCGAGGGACTAGCTGGGAACATTCAGTACTTC. Protein: CASSEGLAGNIQYF.

Points on this clonotype: A much larger clone differs by one base, so this may be a read error. The chain uses TRBV12-3 or TRBV12-4 and TRBJ2-4, with 8 bases aligning to TRBD2. CDR3 length equals 12 residues. CDR3 protein: CASSITAGTSWF. The CDR3 DNA reads TGTGCCAGCAGTATCACGGCCGGGACTAGTTGGTTC.

At least ten counts were recorded for this clonotype. This chain connects TRBV28 to TRBJ2-1; D gene uncertain. Trimming took off 5 bases at V and 0 bases at J, with 14 bases between the two ends. The germline CDR1 and CDR2 sequences are MDHEN and SYDVKM. The CDR3 is 16 residues long. CDR3 DNA sequence: TGTGCCAGCAGTGCCGACTTCCAGAGCTCCTACAATGAGCAGTTCTTC. Amino acids: CASSADFQSSYNEQFF.

The table lists this clonotype with a count of one. Without the conserved terminal phenylalanine or tryptophan, this CDR3 likely stems from a read error. For the CDR3, the DNA is TGCGCCAGCAGCCCTCCCGGATATTCCTACGAGCAGTACCTC. Its translation: CASSPPGYSYEQYL. The chain joins TRBV5-1 to TRBJ2-7; D is unclear. Germline assignment: CDR1 SGHRS and CDR2 YFSETQ. V was shortened by 4 bases and J by 1 base, with 12 bases between the two germline ends. The CDR3 is 14 amino acids.

The CDR3 region has the DNA TGTGCCAGTAGAGCGGGGACGTCCTACAATGAGCAGTTCTTC. Its protein product is CASRAGTSYNEQFF. The chain employs TRBV19 and TRBJ2-1, with 7 bases identical to TRBD2. This CDR3 has 14 amino acids. The V gene's germline CDR1 is LNHDA and CDR2 SQIVND (reference sequence). Trimming cost V 6 bases and J 1 base; bases outside gene matches: 3.